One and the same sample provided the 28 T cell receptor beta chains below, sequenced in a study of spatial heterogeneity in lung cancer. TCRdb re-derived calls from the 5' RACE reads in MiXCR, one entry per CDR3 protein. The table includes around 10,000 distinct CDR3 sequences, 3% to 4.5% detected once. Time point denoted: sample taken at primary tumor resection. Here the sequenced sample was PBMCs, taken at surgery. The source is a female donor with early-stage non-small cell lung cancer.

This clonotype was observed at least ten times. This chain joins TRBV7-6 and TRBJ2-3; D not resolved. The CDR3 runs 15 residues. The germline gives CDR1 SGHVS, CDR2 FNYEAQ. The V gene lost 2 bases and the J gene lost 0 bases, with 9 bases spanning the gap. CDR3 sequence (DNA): TGTGCCAGCAGCTTAAATAGGCAGAGCACAGATACGCAGTATTTT. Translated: CASSLNRQSTDTQYF.

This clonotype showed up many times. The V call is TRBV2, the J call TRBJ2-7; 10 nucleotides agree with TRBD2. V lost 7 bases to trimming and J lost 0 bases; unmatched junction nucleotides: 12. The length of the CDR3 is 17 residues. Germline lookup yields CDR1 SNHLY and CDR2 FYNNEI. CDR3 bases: TGTGCCAGCAAGGTACTAGCGGGATCCAGAAGCTCCTACGAGCAGTACTTC. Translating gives CASKVLAGSRSSYEQYF.

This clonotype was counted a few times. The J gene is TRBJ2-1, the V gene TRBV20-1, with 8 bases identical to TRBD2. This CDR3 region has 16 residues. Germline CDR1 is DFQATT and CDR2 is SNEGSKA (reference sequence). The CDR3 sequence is CSCIHTAGGAYNEQFF. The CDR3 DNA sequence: TGCAGCTGTATTCACACTGCGGGAGGAGCCTACAATGAGCAGTTCTTC.

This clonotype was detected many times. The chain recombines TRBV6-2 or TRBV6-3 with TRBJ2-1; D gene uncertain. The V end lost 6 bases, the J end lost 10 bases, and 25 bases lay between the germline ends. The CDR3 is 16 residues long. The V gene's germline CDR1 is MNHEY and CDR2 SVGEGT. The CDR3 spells CASSRPPAVGTQEQFF. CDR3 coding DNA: TGTGCCAGCAGCCGTCCCCCCGCAGTTGGCACCCAAGAGCAGTTCTTC.

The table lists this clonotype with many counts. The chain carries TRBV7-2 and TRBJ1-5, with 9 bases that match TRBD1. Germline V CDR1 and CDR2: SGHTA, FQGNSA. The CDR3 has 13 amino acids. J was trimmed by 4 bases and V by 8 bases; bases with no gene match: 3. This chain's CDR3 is CASADRGNQPQHF. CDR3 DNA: TGTGCCAGCGCTGACAGGGGGAATCAGCCCCAGCATTTT.

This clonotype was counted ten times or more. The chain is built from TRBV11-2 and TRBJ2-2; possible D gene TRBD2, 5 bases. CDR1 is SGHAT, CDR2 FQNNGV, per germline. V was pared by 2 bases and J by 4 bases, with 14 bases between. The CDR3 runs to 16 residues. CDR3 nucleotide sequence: TGTGCCAGCAGCTTATTTTCCAGACTACGCACCGGGGAGCTGTTTTTT. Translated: CASSLFSRLRTGELFF. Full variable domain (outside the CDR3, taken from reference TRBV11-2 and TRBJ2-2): EAGVAQSPRYKIIEKRQSVAFWCNPISGHATLYWYQQILGQGPKLLIQFQNNGVVDDSQLPKDRFSAERLKGVDSTLKIQPAKLEDSAVYLCASSLFSRLRTGELFFGEGSRLTVL.

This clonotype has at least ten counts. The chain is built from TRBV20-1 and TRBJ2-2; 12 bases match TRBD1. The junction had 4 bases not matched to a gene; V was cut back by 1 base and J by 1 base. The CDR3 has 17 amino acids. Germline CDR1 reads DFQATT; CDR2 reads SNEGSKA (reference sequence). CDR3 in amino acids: CSARGGQGAGNTGELFF. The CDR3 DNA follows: TGCAGTGCTAGAGGGGGACAGGGGGCAGGGAACACCGGGGAGCTGTTTTTT.

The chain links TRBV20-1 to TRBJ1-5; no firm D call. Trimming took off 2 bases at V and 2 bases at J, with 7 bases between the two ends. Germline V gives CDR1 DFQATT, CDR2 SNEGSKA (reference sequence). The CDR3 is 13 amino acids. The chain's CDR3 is CSARWSGNQPQHF. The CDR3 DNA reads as TGCAGTGCTAGATGGTCGGGCAATCAGCCCCAGCATTTT.

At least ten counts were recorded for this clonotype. CDR3 coding DNA: TGTGCCAGCAGCTTAGTTTGGCAGACCAATGAAAAACTGTTTTTT. Residues: CASSLVWQTNEKLFF. The chain employs TRBV11-2 and TRBJ1-4, with unresolved D. Trimming stripped 1 base from V and 5 bases from J, with 11 bases between. Germline-derived CDR1 and CDR2 are SGHAT and FQNNGV. This CDR3 has 15 residues.

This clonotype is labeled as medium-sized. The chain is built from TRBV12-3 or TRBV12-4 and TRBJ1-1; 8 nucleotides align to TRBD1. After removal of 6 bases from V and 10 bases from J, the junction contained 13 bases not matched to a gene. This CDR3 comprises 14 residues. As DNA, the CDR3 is TGTGCCAGCAGCTCTACAGGGGGAAGTGTCGGAGCTTTCTTT. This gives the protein CASSSTGGSVGAFF.

CDR3 loop: CASSQARSGPNYGYTF. CDR3 nucleotide sequence: TGTGCCAGCAGCCAAGCAAGATCGGGACCTAACTATGGCTACACCTTC. The chain recombines TRBV14 with TRBJ1-2, with D possibly TRBD1 on 5 matching bases. Germline values: CDR1 SGHDN, CDR2 FVKESK. Trimming took off 1 base at V and 0 bases at J, with 12 bases between the two ends. CDR3 length: 16 residues.

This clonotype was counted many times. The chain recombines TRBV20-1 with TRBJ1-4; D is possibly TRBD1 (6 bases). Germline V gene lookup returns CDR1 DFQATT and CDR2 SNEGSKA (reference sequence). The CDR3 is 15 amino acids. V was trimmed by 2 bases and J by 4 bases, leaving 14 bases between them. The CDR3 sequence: CSARSEQGINEKLFF. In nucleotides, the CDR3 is TGCAGTGCTAGATCGGAACAGGGTATTAATGAAAAACTGTTTTTT.

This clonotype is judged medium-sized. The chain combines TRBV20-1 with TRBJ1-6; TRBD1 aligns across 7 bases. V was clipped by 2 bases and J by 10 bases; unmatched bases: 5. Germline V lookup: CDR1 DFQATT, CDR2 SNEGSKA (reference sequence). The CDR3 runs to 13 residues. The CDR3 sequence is CSARRQGGSPLHF. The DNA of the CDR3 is TGCAGTGCTAGAAGACAGGGAGGCTCACCCCTCCACTTT.

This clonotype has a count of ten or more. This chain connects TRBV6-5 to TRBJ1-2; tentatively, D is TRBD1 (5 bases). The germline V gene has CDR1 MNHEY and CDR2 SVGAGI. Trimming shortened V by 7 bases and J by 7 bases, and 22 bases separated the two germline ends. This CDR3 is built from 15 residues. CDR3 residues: CASTPQGGASFGYTF. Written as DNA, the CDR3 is TGTGCCAGCACCCCGCAGGGAGGGGCCTCCTTTGGCTACACCTTC.

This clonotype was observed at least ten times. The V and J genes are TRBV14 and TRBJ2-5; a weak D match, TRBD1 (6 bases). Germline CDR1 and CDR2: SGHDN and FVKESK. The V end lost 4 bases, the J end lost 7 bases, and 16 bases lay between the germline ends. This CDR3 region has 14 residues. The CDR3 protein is CASSPRTERGTQYF. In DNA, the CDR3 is TGTGCCAGCAGCCCGCGGACAGAAAGGGGGACCCAGTACTTC.

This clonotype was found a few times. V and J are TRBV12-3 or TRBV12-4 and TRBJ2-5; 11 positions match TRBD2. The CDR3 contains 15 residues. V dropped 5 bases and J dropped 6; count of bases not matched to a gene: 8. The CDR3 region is CASSPSGGLRQTQYF. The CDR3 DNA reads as TGTGCCAGCAGTCCTAGCGGGGGGCTCCGGCAGACCCAGTACTTC.

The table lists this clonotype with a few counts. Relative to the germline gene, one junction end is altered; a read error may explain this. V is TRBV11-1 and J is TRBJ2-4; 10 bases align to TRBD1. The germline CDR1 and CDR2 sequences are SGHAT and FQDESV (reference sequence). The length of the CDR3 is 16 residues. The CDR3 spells CVSSPRQGAAKNIQYF. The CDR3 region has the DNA TGTGTCAGCAGCCCTCGACAGGGGGCAGCCAAAAACATTCAGTACTTC.

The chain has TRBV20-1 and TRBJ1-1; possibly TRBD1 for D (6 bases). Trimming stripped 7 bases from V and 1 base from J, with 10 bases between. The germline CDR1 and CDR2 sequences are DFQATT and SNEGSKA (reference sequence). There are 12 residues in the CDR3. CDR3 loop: CSVGQSNTEAFF. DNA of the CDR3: TGCAGTGTTGGACAGTCGAACACTGAAGCTTTCTTT.

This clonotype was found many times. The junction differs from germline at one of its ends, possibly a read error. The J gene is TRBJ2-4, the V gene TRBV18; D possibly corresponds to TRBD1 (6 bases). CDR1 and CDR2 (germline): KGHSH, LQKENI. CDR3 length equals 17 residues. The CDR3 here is CASSPALTNRATNIQYF. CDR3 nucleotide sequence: TGTGCCAGCTCACCAGCGCTCACGAACAGGGCCACAAACATTCAGTACTTC. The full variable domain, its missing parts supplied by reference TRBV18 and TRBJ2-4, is NAGVMQNPRHLVRRRGQEARLRCSPMKGHSHVYWYRQLPEEGLKFMVYLQKENIIDESGMPKERFSAEFPKEGPSILRIQQVVRGDSAAYFCASSPALTNRATNIQYFGAGTRLSVL.

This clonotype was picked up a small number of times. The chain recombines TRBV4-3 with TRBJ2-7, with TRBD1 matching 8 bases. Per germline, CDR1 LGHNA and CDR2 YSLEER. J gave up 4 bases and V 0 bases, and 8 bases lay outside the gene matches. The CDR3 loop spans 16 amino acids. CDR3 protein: CASSQDVGQGVYEQYF. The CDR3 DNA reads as TGCGCCAGCAGCCAAGATGTAGGACAGGGCGTATACGAGCAGTACTTC.

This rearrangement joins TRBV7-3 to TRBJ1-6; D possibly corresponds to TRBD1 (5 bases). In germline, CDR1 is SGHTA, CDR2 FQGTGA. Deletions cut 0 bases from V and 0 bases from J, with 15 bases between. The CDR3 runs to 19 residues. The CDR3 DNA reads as TGTGCCAGCAGCTTAACGTTTACAGGATGGAGCTCCTATAATTCACCCCTCCACTTT. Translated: CASSLTFTGWSSYNSPLHF.

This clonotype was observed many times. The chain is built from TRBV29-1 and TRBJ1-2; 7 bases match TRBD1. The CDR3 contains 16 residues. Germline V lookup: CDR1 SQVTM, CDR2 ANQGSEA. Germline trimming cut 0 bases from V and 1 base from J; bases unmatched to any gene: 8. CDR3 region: CSVEEAGGEFNYGYTF. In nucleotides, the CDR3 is TGCAGCGTTGAAGAGGCAGGGGGTGAATTTAACTATGGCTACACCTTC.

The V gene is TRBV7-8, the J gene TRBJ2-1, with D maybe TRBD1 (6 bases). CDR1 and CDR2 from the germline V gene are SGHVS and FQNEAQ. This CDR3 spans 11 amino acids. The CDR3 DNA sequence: TGTGCAGGGCAGGGGAATAATGAGCAGTTCTTC. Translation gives CAGQGNNEQFF.

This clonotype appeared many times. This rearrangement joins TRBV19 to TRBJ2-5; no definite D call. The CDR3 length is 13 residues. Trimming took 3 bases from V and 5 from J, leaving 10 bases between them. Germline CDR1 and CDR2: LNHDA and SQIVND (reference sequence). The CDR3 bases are TGTGCCAGTAGTATGTCCGTATGGGAGACCCAGTACTTC. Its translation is CASSMSVWETQYF.

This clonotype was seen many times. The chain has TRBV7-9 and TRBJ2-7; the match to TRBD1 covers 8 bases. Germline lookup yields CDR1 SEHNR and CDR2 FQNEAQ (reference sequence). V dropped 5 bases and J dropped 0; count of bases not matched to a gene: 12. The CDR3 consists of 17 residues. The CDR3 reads CASSREGQAKFSYEQYF. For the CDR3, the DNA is TGTGCCAGCAGCCGAGAGGGACAGGCCAAATTCTCCTACGAGCAGTACTTC. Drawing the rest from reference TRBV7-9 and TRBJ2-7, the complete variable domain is DTGVSQNPRHKITKRGQNVTFRCDPISEHNRLYWYRQTLGQGPEFLTYFQNEAQLEKSRLLSDRFSAERPKGSFSTLEIQRTEQGDSAMYLCASSREGQAKFSYEQYFGPGTRLTVT.

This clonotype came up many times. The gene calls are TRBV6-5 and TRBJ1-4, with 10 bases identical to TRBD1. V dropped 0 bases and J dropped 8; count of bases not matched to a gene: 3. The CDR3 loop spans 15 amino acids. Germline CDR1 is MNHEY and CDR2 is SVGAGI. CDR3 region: CASSYSTGGSEKLFF. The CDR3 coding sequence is TGTGCCAGCAGTTACTCGACAGGGGGCTCGGAAAAACTGTTTTTT.

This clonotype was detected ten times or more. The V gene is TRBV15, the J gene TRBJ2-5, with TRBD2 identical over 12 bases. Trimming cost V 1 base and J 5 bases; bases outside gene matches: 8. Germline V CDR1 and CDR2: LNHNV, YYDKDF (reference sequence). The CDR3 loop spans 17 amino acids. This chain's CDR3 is CATSRVGLAGGPETQYF. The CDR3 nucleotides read TGTGCCACCAGCAGAGTAGGTCTAGCGGGGGGGCCGGAGACCCAGTACTTC.

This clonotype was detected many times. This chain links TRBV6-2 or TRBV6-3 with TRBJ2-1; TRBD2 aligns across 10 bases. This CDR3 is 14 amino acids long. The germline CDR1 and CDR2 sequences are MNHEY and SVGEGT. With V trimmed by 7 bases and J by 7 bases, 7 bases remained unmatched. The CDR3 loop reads CASTGSGGRNEQFF. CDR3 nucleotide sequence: TGTGCCAGCACCGGTAGCGGGGGGAGAAATGAGCAGTTCTTC.